This entry lists 12 T cell receptor beta chains sequenced from one sample in a study of cytomegalovirus exposure and HLA in healthy donors. Use of 60 Vbeta and 13 Jbeta primers characterized the PCR. Using immunoSEQ multiplex PCR, the repertoire was profiled, and TCRdb retains in-frame clones only, with some absent. Of some 150,000 clones in the sample, approximately 82% are singletons; the top ten hold roughly 1.5%. The sequencing sample was made of PBMCs. The receptors stem from a male donor in good health and CMV-seronegative.

This clone was observed once. The J gene is TRBJ2-2, the V gene TRBV7-6; TRBD2 aligns across 8 bases. Germline CDR1 reads SGHVS; CDR2 reads FNYEAQ. V was pared by 1 base and J by 5 bases, with 21 bases of the junction left unmatched. The CDR3 length is 21 residues. The CDR3 coding sequence is TGTGCCAGCAGCTTAGGGTACGGGAGGGCCGGGGGCCTCCCCCTGACCGGGGAGCTGTTTTTT. The encoded protein is CASSLGYGRAGGLPLTGELFF.

V gene TRBV25-1 combines with J gene TRBJ2-5, with 7 bases matching TRBD1. The germline V gene encodes CDR1 MGHDK and CDR2 SYGVNS. The ends lost 4 bases at V and 3 bases at J; junction bases unmatched: 5. CDR3 length equals 14 residues. As DNA, the CDR3 is TGTGCCAGCAGTGTCGACAGGGTCGAAGAGACCCAGTACTTC. Protein: CASSVDRVEETQYF.

V is TRBV19 and J is TRBJ1-2; the match to TRBD1 covers 8 bases. The CDR3 totals 13 residues. The junction had 1 base not matched to a gene; V was cut back by 3 bases and J by 4 bases. The V gene's germline CDR1 is LNHDA and CDR2 SQIVND (reference sequence). CDR3 protein: CASSMQGAYGYTF. CDR3 in DNA: TGTGCCAGTAGTATGCAGGGGGCCTATGGCTACACCTTC. The entire variable domain, with the rest obtained from reference TRBV19 and TRBJ1-2, is as follows: DGGITQSPKYLFRKEGQNVTLSCEQNLNHDAMYWYRQDPGQGLRLIYYSQIVNDFQKGDIAEGYSVSREKKESFPLTVTSAQKNPTAFYLCASSMQGAYGYTFGSGTRLTVV.

The rearrangement joins TRBV27 to TRBJ2-3; D remains ambiguous. CDR1 is MNHEY, CDR2 SMNVEV, per germline (reference sequence). V was trimmed by 8 bases and J by 6 bases, leaving 18 bases between them. This CDR3 spans 14 amino acids. CDR3 in DNA: TGTGCCAGCCGCTTAAGGTCCGCAGGCGATACGCAGTATTTT. This translates into CASRLRSAGDTQYF.

The chain links TRBV2 to TRBJ1-4; D gene uncertain. Germline assignment: CDR1 SNHLY and CDR2 FYNNEI. The V end was cut by 3 bases, the J end by 8 bases, with 10 bases between. This CDR3 spans 13 amino acids. DNA of the CDR3: TGTGCCAGCAGTGAGATGGCGGGGGAAAAACTGTTTTTT. Residues: CASSEMAGEKLFF.

The rearrangement uses TRBV14 and TRBJ1-6; 7 nucleotides line up with TRBD1. From germline, CDR1 is SGHDN and CDR2 FVKESK. The CDR3 has 14 amino acids. J was trimmed by 8 bases and V by 5 bases; bases with no gene match: 6. The CDR3 sequence is CASSTGDRDSPLHF. The CDR3 DNA sequence: TGTGCCAGCAGCACCGGGGACAGAGATTCACCCCTCCACTTT. Variable domain in full (rest from reference TRBV14 and TRBJ1-6): EAGVTQFPSHSVIEKGQTVTLRCDPISGHDNLYWYRRVMGKEIKFLLHFVKESKQDESGMPNNRFLAERTGGTYSTLKVQPAELEDSGVYFCASSTGDRDSPLHFGNGTRLTVT.

The genes are TRBV28 and TRBJ2-7; a possible D gene is TRBD2 (6 bases). The CDR3 spans 16 residues. The germline V gene encodes CDR1 MDHEN and CDR2 SYDVKM. Trimming pared 4 bases from V and 1 base from J, leaving 17 bases between. CDR3: CASSSPGTPNSYEQYF. The CDR3 DNA sequence: TGTGCCAGCAGTTCCCCCGGGACTCCTAATTCCTACGAGCAGTACTTC.

CDR3 nucleotides: TGTGCCACCAGCGGGGGCGTCGGGAGGGGGCTGTTTTTT. Amino acid sequence: CATSGGVGRGLFF. The rearrangement links TRBV15 to TRBJ2-2; 8 nucleotides line up with TRBD2. This CDR3 is 13 amino acids long. V dropped 5 bases and J dropped 13; count of bases not matched to a gene: 9. Germline CDR1 is LNHNV and CDR2 is YYDKDF (reference sequence).

The V call is TRBV4-3, the J call TRBJ1-5; 7 positions match TRBD1. The CDR3 contains 14 residues. CDR1 and CDR2 (germline): LGHNA, YSLEER. V trimming: 1 base; J trimming: 10 bases; junction bases outside the gene matches: 7. CDR3 nucleotides: TGCGCCAGCAGCCAAGGACAGGGCATTAGTCCCCAGCATTTT. It yields the protein CASSQGQGISPQHF.

This clone has more than one count but fewer than ten. The chain uses TRBV19 and TRBJ1-3; no clear D gene. CDR1 and CDR2 from the germline V gene are LNHDA and SQIVND (reference sequence). V lost 6 bases and J lost 8, with 5 bases in between. The CDR3 extends over 10 amino acids. In DNA form, the CDR3 reads TGTGCCAGTAGAGCCGACACCATATATTTT. Encoded protein: CASRADTIYF.

CDR3 nucleotides: TGTGCCATCAGTGACCCTGGACTTGTGAACACTGAAGCTTTCTTT. This encodes CAISDPGLVNTEAFF. The V and J genes are TRBV10-3 and TRBJ1-1; D not certain. Trimming stripped 3 bases from V and 0 bases from J, with 11 bases between. Germline loops: CDR1 ENHRY, CDR2 SYGVKD. The CDR3 runs to 15 residues.

This rearrangement joins TRBV9 to TRBJ2-4; TRBD1 matches 7 bases. CDR1 is SGDLS and CDR2 is YYNGEE in the germline V gene. V dropped 3 bases and J dropped 0; count of bases not matched to a gene: 6. CDR3 length: 16 residues. CDR3 nucleotide sequence: TGTGCCAGCAGCGAAGGGGGCCCTCTAGCCAAAAACATTCAGTACTTC. Encoded protein: CASSEGGPLAKNIQYF.